Listed here is a single TCR beta chain. The germline gives CDR1 SGDLS, CDR2 YYNGEE. The CDR3 is 13 amino acids. The J segment lost 7 bases and the V segment lost 2 bases, leaving 4 bases of the junction unmatched. Primers included in the PCR were 60 Vbeta and 13 Jbeta primers. Sequencing used immunoSEQ multiplex PCR; TCRdb keeps in-frame clones, though not all of them. Its table lists about 30,000 clones. This record comes from a study of cytomegalovirus exposure and HLA in healthy donors. Specimen: PBMCs. The J gene is TRBJ2-5, the V gene TRBV9, with 8 bases identical to TRBD1. The sequence came from a female donor in good health and CMV-seronegative. CDR3 coding DNA: TGTGCCAGCAGCGTTCAGGGGGCGGGGACCCAGTACTTC. The encoded protein is CASSVQGAGTQYF.